The 21 T cell receptor beta chains presented below share a single source sample, sequenced in a study of blood T cell repertoires in COVID-19. The table came from immunoSEQ multiplex PCR; TCRdb's copy has only in-frame clones and leaves some out. The data show roughly 160,000 clones, about 85% seen once. Sequencing input: peripheral blood. The origin of the receptors is a man between 60 and 75 years old with acute or convalescent COVID-19.

The chain uses TRBV14 and TRBJ1-6; 7 nucleotides agree with TRBD1. The length of the CDR3 is 16 residues. Germline V gene sequence: CDR1 SGHDN, CDR2 FVKESK. V gave up 0 bases and J gave up 9 bases; unmatched junction bases: 8. The chain's CDR3 is CASSQEPGGLISPLHF. The CDR3 bases are TGTGCCAGCAGCCAAGAACCAGGGGGTCTAATTTCACCCCTCCACTTT. The full variable domain, its missing parts supplied by reference TRBV14 and TRBJ1-6, is EAGVTQFPSHSVIEKGQTVTLRCDPISGHDNLYWYRRVMGKEIKFLLHFVKESKQDESGMPNNRFLAERTGGTYSTLKVQPAELEDSGVYFCASSQEPGGLISPLHFGNGTRLTVT.

This clone appeared a few times. The J gene is TRBJ1-3, the V gene TRBV7-9; TRBD1 might be the D (6 bases). Germline CDR1 and CDR2: SEHNR and FQNEAQ (reference sequence). The CDR3 consists of 16 residues. Trimming took off 2 bases at V and 0 bases at J, with 11 bases between the two ends. CDR3 protein: CASSLLTGSSGNTIYF. CDR3 sequence (DNA): TGTGCCAGCAGCTTACTAACAGGGAGCTCTGGAAACACCATATATTTT. Complete variable domain (other parts from reference TRBV7-9 and TRBJ1-3): DTGVSQNPRHKITKRGQNVTFRCDPISEHNRLYWYRQTLGQGPEFLTYFQNEAQLEKSRLLSDRFSAERPKGSFSTLEIQRTEQGDSAMYLCASSLLTGSSGNTIYFGEGSWLTVV.

This chain links TRBV7-9 with TRBJ2-7; TRBD1 is a possible D gene (6 bases). CDR1 is SEHNR and CDR2 is FQNEAQ in the germline V gene (reference sequence). The ends were cut back, 4 bases at V and 0 bases at J, with 10 bases in the middle. CDR3 size: 14 residues. Written as DNA, the CDR3 is TGTGCCAGCAGCTCCCGGGACACCTCCTACGAGCAGTACGTC. Translation: CASSSRDTSYEQYV.

The chain employs TRBV15 and TRBJ2-1; 10 nucleotides align to TRBD2. CDR1 LNHNV and CDR2 YYDKDF come from the germline V gene (reference sequence). The CDR3 contains 15 residues. J gave up 4 bases and V 0 bases, and 0 bases lay outside the gene matches. CDR3 coding DNA: TGTGCCACCAGCAGAGAGGGACTAGCGTACAATGAGCAGTTCTTC. Translation: CATSREGLAYNEQFF.

The chain is built from TRBV9 and TRBJ2-2; TRBD1 matches 8 bases. V shed 4 bases and J 6 bases; nucleotides not matched to a gene: 8. The CDR3 consists of 15 residues. Germline V gene sequence: CDR1 SGDLS, CDR2 YYNGEE. As DNA, the CDR3 is TGTGCCAGCAGCCCTCGGACAGGGACGGCCGGGGAGCTGTTTTTT. Protein sequence: CASSPRTGTAGELFF.

J is TRBJ1-2 and V is TRBV11-2; 7 nucleotides match TRBD1. From germline, CDR1 is SGHAT and CDR2 FQNNGV. The CDR3 covers 14 residues. V lost 5 bases, J lost 5 bases, and 8 bases stayed unmatched. The CDR3 coding sequence is TGTGCCAGCAGCATCCAGACAGGGAATTATGGCTACACCTTC. Encoded protein: CASSIQTGNYGYTF.

This sequence joins TRBV11-2 and TRBJ2-2; 13 nucleotides line up with TRBD2. The length of the CDR3 is 18 residues. Germline lookup yields CDR1 SGHAT and CDR2 FQNNGV. J lost 4 bases, V lost 10 bases, and 15 bases had no gene match. This CDR3 is CAIPSSITSGGATGELFF. The CDR3 DNA is TGTGCCATCCCATCATCCATAACTAGCGGGGGGGCCACCGGGGAGCTGTTTTTT. Based on the CDR3 plus reference TRBV11-2 and TRBJ2-2, the full variable domain is EAGVAQSPRYKIIEKRQSVAFWCNPISGHATLYWYQQILGQGPKLLIQFQNNGVVDDSQLPKDRFSAERLKGVDSTLKIQPAKLEDSAVYLCAIPSSITSGGATGELFFGEGSRLTVL.

The chain combines TRBV18 with TRBJ2-4; D is possibly TRBD1 (6 bases). V was pared by 0 bases and J by 9 bases, with 15 bases between. The CDR3 runs 15 residues. Germline lookup yields CDR1 KGHSH and CDR2 LQKENI. CDR3 sequence: CASSPPIYRDGIQYF. As DNA, the CDR3 is TGTGCCAGCTCACCACCTATCTACAGGGACGGCATTCAGTACTTC.

This clone was counted between two and nine times. DNA of the CDR3: TGTGCCTCCACGGGGAAGGCTACAGATACGCAGTATTTT. This gives the protein CASTGKATDTQYF. V usage is TRBV6-5 and J usage is TRBJ2-3, with D tentatively TRBD2 (5 bases). Trimming stripped 11 bases from V and 3 bases from J, with 15 bases between. Germline CDR1 is MNHEY and CDR2 is SVGAGI. There are 13 residues in the CDR3.

The V call is TRBV6-4, the J call TRBJ1-1, with D possibly TRBD1 on 6 matching bases. Trimming removed 3 bases at V and 1 base at J, with 6 bases between. The CDR3 has 13 amino acids. CDR1 is MRHNA, CDR2 SNTAGT, per germline. This CDR3 is CASSEGANTEAFF. Written as DNA, the CDR3 is TGTGCCAGCAGTGAGGGGGCGAACACTGAAGCTTTCTTT.

This chain links TRBV19 with TRBJ2-7, with D possibly TRBD1 on 6 matching bases. Trimming removed 5 bases at V and 4 bases at J, with 12 bases between. The CDR3 extends over 13 amino acids. CDR1 is LNHDA, CDR2 SQIVND, per germline (reference sequence). Here the CDR3 reads CASSPQQGYEQYF. DNA of the CDR3: TGTGCCAGTAGTCCTCAACAGGGTTACGAGCAGTACTTC.

The gene calls are TRBV29-1 and TRBJ2-3, with D tentatively TRBD2 (5 bases). Germline V gene sequence: CDR1 SQVTM, CDR2 ANQGSEA. Trimming cost V 3 bases and J 6 bases, with 10 bases left between them. The CDR3 has 12 residues. CDR3 nucleotides: TGCAGCGTTGAGGTCGGGGAGGATACGCAGTATTTT. It codes for CSVEVGEDTQYF.

This rearrangement joins TRBV5-1 to TRBJ1-2; 10 bases line up with TRBD1. The V and J ends lost 4 bases and 4 bases, in that order; junction bases with no gene match: 4. The CDR3 runs 14 residues. Germline-derived CDR1 and CDR2 are SGHRS and YFSETQ. This chain's CDR3 is CASSRDRGPYGYTF. CDR3 bases: TGCGCCAGCAGCAGAGACAGGGGGCCCTATGGCTACACCTTC.

V gene TRBV4-2 combines with J gene TRBJ1-4; D might be TRBD1 (6 bases). From germline, CDR1 is LGHNA and CDR2 YNFKEQ. Trimming removed 0 bases from V and 3 bases from J, with 23 bases in between. The CDR3 has 20 residues. The CDR3 loop reads CASSQEGAQGPIFANEKLFF. For the CDR3, the DNA is TGTGCCAGCAGCCAAGAGGGGGCACAGGGTCCTATTTTTGCTAATGAAAAACTGTTTTTT.

The chain has TRBV4-2 and TRBJ1-2; 9 bases align to TRBD1. The ends lost 4 bases at V and 0 bases at J; junction bases unmatched: 6. The germline CDR1 and CDR2 sequences are LGHNA and YNFKEQ. This CDR3 contains 16 residues. CDR3 amino acids: CASSLDRGLTNYGYTF. The CDR3 bases are TGTGCCAGCAGCCTGGACAGGGGACTCACTAACTATGGCTACACCTTC.

J is TRBJ1-5 and V is TRBV7-2, with 9 positions matching TRBD1. Trimming removed 3 bases from V and 4 bases from J; junction bases left unmatched: 7. The CDR3 spans 16 residues. The germline V gene encodes CDR1 SGHTA and CDR2 FQGNSA. The CDR3 nucleotides read TGTGCCAGCAGCTTCTCCGGGACAGGGAGTAATCAGCCCCAGCATTTT. Translation: CASSFSGTGSNQPQHF.

V gene TRBV11-3 combines with J gene TRBJ1-4, with D possibly matching TRBD1 (5 bases). CDR1 SGHNT and CDR2 YENEEA come from the germline V gene. The CDR3 contains 17 residues. V dropped 5 bases and J dropped 0 bases, with 16 bases sitting between them. This CDR3 is CASSPYVRGTTNEKLFF. CDR3 nucleotide sequence: TGTGCCAGCAGCCCCTACGTTCGGGGGACAACTAATGAAAAACTGTTTTTT. The full variable domain, its missing parts supplied by reference TRBV11-3 and TRBJ1-4, is EAGVVQSPRYKIIEKKQPVAFWCNPISGHNTLYWYLQNLGQGPELLIRYENEEAVDDSQLPKDRFSAERLKGVDSTLKIQPAELGDSAVYLCASSPYVRGTTNEKLFFGSGTQLSVL.

The chain joins TRBV19 to TRBJ1-1; no clear D. V was pared by 1 base and J by 0 bases, with 9 bases between. The CDR3 is made up of 15 amino acids. Per germline, CDR1 LNHDA and CDR2 SQIVND (reference sequence). This CDR3 reads CASSIAGRVNTEAFF. As DNA, the CDR3 is TGTGCCAGTAGTATAGCGGGGAGAGTGAACACTGAAGCTTTCTTT.

V is TRBV12-3 or TRBV12-4 and J is TRBJ2-5; D is unresolved. V dropped 2 bases and J dropped 7 bases, with 8 bases sitting between them. The CDR3 is 12 amino acids. The CDR3 reads CASSLSASTQYF. CDR3 sequence (DNA): TGTGCCAGCAGTTTAAGCGCATCGACCCAGTACTTC.

The sample holds one count of this clone. This sequence joins TRBV5-5 and TRBJ2-1; perhaps TRBD2 as D (5 bases). This CDR3 comprises 14 residues. The germline V gene has CDR1 SGHKS and CDR2 YYEKEE (reference sequence). The V end lost 7 bases, the J end lost 0 bases, and 11 bases lay between the germline ends. The CDR3 nucleotides are TGTGCCAGCGCAATGGGGAGCTCCTACAATGAGCAGTTCTTC. This codes for CASAMGSSYNEQFF. Full variable domain (outside the CDR3, taken from reference TRBV5-5 and TRBJ2-1): DAGVTQSPTHLIKTRGQQVTLRCSPISGHKSVSWYQQVLGQGPQFIFQYYEKEERGRGNFPDRFSARQFPNYSSELNVNALLLGDSALYLCASAMGSSYNEQFFGPGTRLTVL.

The V and J genes are TRBV7-2 and TRBJ2-1; 7 nucleotides match TRBD1. This CDR3 spans 15 amino acids. Germline V gene lookup returns CDR1 SGHTA and CDR2 FQGNSA. The ends lost 5 bases at V and 9 bases at J; junction bases unmatched: 13. The CDR3, as DNA: TGTGCCAGCAGCGTAGACAGGGTCTCCCAACGTGAGCAGTTCTTC. Its translation: CASSVDRVSQREQFF.